This TCR beta chain was identified in a study of regulatory T cells in long-lasting Graves disease. For TCR beta, libraries came from iRepertoire HTBI primers and Arm-PCR of CDR3 regions. From the multiplex PCR reads, TCRdb called clonotypes with MiXCR, one entry per CDR3 protein. This sample carries around 450,000 distinct CDR3 sequences, roughly 21% of them seen once, and the ten largest clones take approximately 6.4%. Time point denoted: persistent/refractory GD, antithyroid drugs over 5 years with positive TRAb. From RNA extracted from PBMCs, the TCR library was made. CDR1 and CDR2 from the germline V gene are LNHDA and SQIVND (reference sequence). There are 15 residues in the CDR3. The V end lost 3 bases, the J end lost 1 base, and 12 bases lay between the germline ends. This clonotype has at least ten counts.

This rearrangement joins TRBV19 to TRBJ1-1; no clear D. This TCR derives from a female donor with Graves disease. The sequencing here drew on peripheral blood mononuclear cells (PBMCs), taken when the disease was refractory, from a patient treated with antithyroid drugs. DNA of the CDR3: TGTGCCAGTAGTATCCCGACGGCCCCGAACACTGAAGCTTTCTTT. Translation: CASSIPTAPNTEAFF.